This TCR beta chain was captured by sequencing in a study of spatial heterogeneity in lung cancer. The study tagged each TCR cDNA molecule with a unique molecular identifier. TCRdb ran MiXCR on the 5' RACE reads and lists one entry per CDR3 protein. There are about 2,900 distinct CDR3 sequences in the sample; about a sixth occur only once, and about a quarter lies in the top ten. This CDR3 is 14 amino acids long. CDR1 is MDHEN, CDR2 SYDVKM, per germline. Trimming left V 7 bases short and J 5 bases short, with 16 bases between. Time point described: sample taken at primary tumor resection. No cells were sorted before sequencing. The whole RNA sequenced was extracted from tumor, nontumor lung or frozen PBMC.

This TCR was sampled from a female donor with early-stage non-small cell lung cancer. V usage is TRBV28 and J usage is TRBJ2-3, with D perhaps matching TRBD1 (7 bases). Sequencing used normal lung tissue next to the tumor, obtained at surgery. This CDR3 reads CASTLQGRKDTQYF. CDR3 in DNA: TGTGCCAGCACACTACAGGGGAGGAAAGATACGCAGTATTTT. The full variable domain, in which reference TRBV28 and TRBJ2-3 provide the parts outside the CDR3, is DVKVTQSSRYLVKRTGEKVFLECVQDMDHENMFWYRQDPGLGLRLIYFSYDVKMKEKGDIPEGYSVSREKKERFSLILESASTNQTSMYLCASTLQGRKDTQYFGPGTRLTVL.